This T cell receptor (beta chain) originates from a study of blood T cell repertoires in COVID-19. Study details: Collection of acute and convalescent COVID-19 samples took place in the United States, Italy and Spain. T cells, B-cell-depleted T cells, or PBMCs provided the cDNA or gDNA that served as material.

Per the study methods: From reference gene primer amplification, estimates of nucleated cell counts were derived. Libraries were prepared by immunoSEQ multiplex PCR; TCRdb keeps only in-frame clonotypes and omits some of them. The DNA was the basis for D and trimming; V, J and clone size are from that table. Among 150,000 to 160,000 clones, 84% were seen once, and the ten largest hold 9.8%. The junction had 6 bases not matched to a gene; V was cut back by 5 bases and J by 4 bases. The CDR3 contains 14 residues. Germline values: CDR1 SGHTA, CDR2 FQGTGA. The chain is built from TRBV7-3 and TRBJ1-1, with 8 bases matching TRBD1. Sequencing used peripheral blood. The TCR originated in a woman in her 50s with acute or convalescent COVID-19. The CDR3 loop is CASSPSQGATEAFF. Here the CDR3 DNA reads TGTGCCAGCAGCCCCTCCCAGGGGGCCACTGAAGCTTTCTTT. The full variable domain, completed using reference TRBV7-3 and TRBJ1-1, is GAGVSQTPSNKVTEKGKYVELRCDPISGHTALYWYRQSLGQGPEFLIYFQGTGAADDSGLPNDRFFAVRPEGSVSTLKIQRTERGDSAVYLCASSPSQGATEAFFGQGTRLTVV.